A selection of T cell receptor beta chains follows, all from one sample in a study of cytomegalovirus exposure and HLA in healthy donors. Clones were read by immunoSEQ multiplex PCR, and TCRdb kept only the in-frame ones, dropping some. The sample yields around 67,000 clones, about 80% seen once. What was sequenced was PBMCs. Receptors originate from a man aged 18 to 30 in good health and CMV-seropositive. The CDR3 runs from the conserved cysteine through the conserved F or W. D genes are given only for firm matches. The size field is filled for only some rows; it gives once, few, many or a size class.

CDR3: CASSTGGYNSPLHF
DNA: TGTGCCAGCAGTACAGGGGGCTATAATTCACCCCTCCACTTT
size: NA
D: TRBD1
V: TRBV2
J: TRBJ1-6

CDR3: CAWSPDSEAFF
DNA: TGTGCCTGGAGCCCCGACAGTGAAGCTTTCTTT
size: NA
D: NA
V: TRBV30
J: TRBJ1-1

CDR3: CASSPRAAGQQYF
DNA: TGTGCCAGCAGTCCGCGCGCCGCGGGCCAGCAGTACTTC
size: NA
D: NA
V: TRBV6-5
J: TRBJ2-7

CDR3: CASRASGENIQYF
DNA: TGTGCCAGCAGGGCCTCTGGAGAAAACATTCAGTACTTC
size: NA
D: NA
V: TRBV6-1
J: TRBJ2-4

CDR3: CASSGENTGELFF
DNA: TGTGCCAGTTCAGGGGAAAACACCGGGGAGCTGTTTTTT
size: few
D: NA
V: TRBV2
J: TRBJ2-2

CDR3: CASRGQGAQYF
DNA: TGTGCCAGTAGGGGACAGGGTGCGCAGTACTTC
size: NA
D: TRBD1
V: TRBV19
J: TRBJ2-7

CDR3: CAWGRQVSGNTIYF
DNA: TGTGCCTGGGGAAGACAGGTCTCTGGAAACACCATATATTTT
size: NA
D: NA
V: TRBV30
J: TRBJ1-3

CDR3: CASSDLPGGNTEAFF
DNA: TGTGCCAGCAGTGACCTACCCGGGGGTAACACTGAAGCTTTCTTT
size: NA
D: NA
V: TRBV6-1
J: TRBJ1-1

CDR3: CSVEVVLQGDRNNEQFF
DNA: TGCAGCGTTGAAGTGGTCTTACAGGGGGATCGGAACAATGAGCAGTTCTTC
size: NA
D: TRBD1
V: TRBV29-1
J: TRBJ2-1

CDR3: CASSSQDPHEQYF
DNA: TGTGCCAGCAGCTCACAGGATCCCCACGAGCAGTACTTC
size: NA
D: NA
V: TRBV7-9
J: TRBJ2-7

CDR3: CASSFSGEYGYTF
DNA: TGTGCCAGCAGCTTTTCTGGGGAGTATGGCTACACCTTC
size: NA
D: NA
V: TRBV5-4
J: TRBJ1-2

CDR3: CASSLTRLIQETQYF
DNA: TGTGCCAGCAGTCTGACGAGACTGATCCAAGAGACCCAGTACTTC
size: NA
D: NA
V: TRBV2
J: TRBJ2-5

CDR3: CSARVSYEQYF
DNA: TGCAGCGCGAGGGTCAGCTACGAGCAGTACTTC
size: NA
D: NA
V: TRBV29-1
J: TRBJ2-7

CDR3: CASSLTYVAEQFF
DNA: TGCGCCAGCAGCCTGACTTACGTGGCTGAGCAGTTCTTC
size: NA
D: NA
V: TRBV10-2
J: TRBJ2-1

CDR3: CASSRGSGSTEAFF
DNA: TGTGCCAGCAGCCGGGGGTCGGGGAGCACTGAAGCTTTCTTT
size: NA
D: NA
V: TRBV7-3
J: TRBJ1-1

CDR3: CASRFGTGLAVQETQYF
DNA: TGTGCCAGCAGGTTTGGGACCGGACTAGCGGTACAAGAGACCCAGTACTTC
size: NA
D: TRBD2
V: TRBV5-4
J: TRBJ2-5

CDR3: CASSPKGVDVEKLFF
DNA: TGTGCCAGCAGCCCCAAGGGGGTTGACGTTGAAAAACTGTTTTTT
size: NA
D: NA
V: TRBV6-5
J: TRBJ1-4

CDR3: CASSYPTGEAFF
DNA: TGTGCCAGCAGTTACCCCACGGGGGAAGCTTTCTTT
size: NA
D: NA
V: TRBV6-5
J: TRBJ1-1

CDR3: CASSPRTGDTEAFF
DNA: TGTGCCAGCTCACCTCGGACGGGGGACACTGAAGCTTTCTTT
size: NA
D: NA
V: TRBV18
J: TRBJ1-1

CDR3: CASSSRNYGYTF
DNA: TGTGCCAGCAGTTCTCGTAACTATGGCTACACCTTC
size: NA
D: NA
V: TRBV6-5
J: TRBJ1-2

CDR3: CASSSRQTNEQFF
DNA: TGTGCCAGCAGCAGTAGACAGACCAATGAGCAGTTCTTC
size: once
D: NA
V: TRBV6-5
J: TRBJ2-1

CDR3: CASTPGQGGMSYEQYF
DNA: TGTGCCAGCACCCCAGGGCAGGGGGGTATGTCCTACGAGCAGTACTTC
size: NA
D: NA
V: TRBV5-8
J: TRBJ2-7

CDR3: CAISDRSNTGELFF
DNA: TGTGCCATCAGTGACAGATCGAACACCGGGGAGCTGTTTTTT
size: NA
D: NA
V: TRBV10-3
J: TRBJ2-2

CDR3: CAWSVHQGLNGYTF
DNA: TGTGCCTGGAGTGTACATCAGGGTTTAAATGGCTACACCTTC
size: few
D: NA
V: TRBV30
J: TRBJ1-2

CDR3: CASSLAPPGQGSNQPQHF
DNA: TGTGCCAGCAGCTTAGCGCCTCCGGGACAGGGGAGCAATCAGCCCCAGCATTTT
size: NA
D: TRBD1
V: TRBV7-6
J: TRBJ1-5